The 3 T cell receptor beta chains given below trace back to one sample, sequenced in a study of radiation and T cells in renal cell carcinoma. Here immunoSEQ multiplex PCR was the method, and the copy in TCRdb shows in-frame clones only, minus some. Of roughly 120,000 clones in the sample, roughly 80% were seen once. The sample's time point: baseline pretreatment blood. Regarding treatment: 15 Gy SBRT to primary tumor, nephrectomy 4 weeks later. Material: blood, obtained from a patient whose treatment included radiotherapy and nephrectomy. These TCRs come from a woman aged 55-69 years with renal cell carcinoma.

J is TRBJ2-2 and V is TRBV6-6; possibly TRBD2 for D (6 bases). The germline V and J ends were trimmed by 3 bases and 4 bases, with 12 bases remaining between them. This CDR3 is built from 15 residues. In germline, CDR1 is MNHNY, CDR2 SVGAGI (reference sequence). CDR3 protein: CASSYLTAGTGELFF. The CDR3 nucleotides read TGTGCCAGCAGTTATTTAACAGCGGGCACCGGGGAGCTGTTTTTT.

The rearrangement links TRBV11-1 to TRBJ1-1, with D unresolved. Between the trimmed V and J ends, which lost 2 bases and 0 bases, there was a span of 10 bases. The CDR3 has 15 residues. From germline, CDR1 is SGHAT and CDR2 FQDESV (reference sequence). The CDR3 spells CASSLRETVNTEAFF. In DNA form, the CDR3 reads TGTGCCAGCAGCTTAAGAGAGACGGTGAACACTGAAGCTTTCTTT. Full variable domain (missing parts from reference TRBV11-1 and TRBJ1-1): EAEVAQSPRYKITEKSQAVAFWCDPISGHATLYWYRQILGQGPELLVQFQDESVVDDSQLPKDRFSAERLKGVDSTLKIQPAELGDSAMYLCASSLRETVNTEAFFGQGTRLTVV.

The J gene is TRBJ1-1, the V gene TRBV9; 9 bases match TRBD1. This CDR3 has 16 residues. V shed 5 bases, J shed 1 base, and the junction held 9 bases outside the gene matches. Germline values: CDR1 SGDLS, CDR2 YYNGEE. This CDR3 is CASRPDPGQGNTEAFF. In DNA, the CDR3 is TGTGCCAGCAGGCCAGATCCGGGACAGGGGAACACTGAAGCTTTCTTT.